The T cell receptor (beta chain) under discussion was sequenced for a study of shared T cell receptors in the human thymus. The repertoire was sequenced with immunoSEQ multiplex PCR; TCRdb's copy has only in-frame clones and lacks some. The data show 600,000 to 900,000 clones, 80% to 90% seen once. This CDR3 has 16 residues. V shed 1 base, J shed 2 bases, and the junction held 7 bases outside the gene matches. From germline, CDR1 is SGHNT and CDR2 YYREEE (reference sequence). The same sample was also studied in work on human thymus T cells. That work contributes: The donor group consisted of healthy Finnish infants who were having corrective surgery for congenital heart defects. Resections from corrective heart surgery provided thymus tissue. There were highly overlapping thymic repertoires among unrelated individuals, as related research reported.

The sequenced material came from thymocytes. The receptor's source is a girl under three years old with a congenital heart defect. The chain carries TRBV5-4 and TRBJ2-3; 7 bases are shared with TRBD1. The CDR3 nucleotides read TGTGCCAGCAGCTTGATAACAGGGGCTTACACAGATACGCAGTATTTT. This translates into CASSLITGAYTDTQYF.